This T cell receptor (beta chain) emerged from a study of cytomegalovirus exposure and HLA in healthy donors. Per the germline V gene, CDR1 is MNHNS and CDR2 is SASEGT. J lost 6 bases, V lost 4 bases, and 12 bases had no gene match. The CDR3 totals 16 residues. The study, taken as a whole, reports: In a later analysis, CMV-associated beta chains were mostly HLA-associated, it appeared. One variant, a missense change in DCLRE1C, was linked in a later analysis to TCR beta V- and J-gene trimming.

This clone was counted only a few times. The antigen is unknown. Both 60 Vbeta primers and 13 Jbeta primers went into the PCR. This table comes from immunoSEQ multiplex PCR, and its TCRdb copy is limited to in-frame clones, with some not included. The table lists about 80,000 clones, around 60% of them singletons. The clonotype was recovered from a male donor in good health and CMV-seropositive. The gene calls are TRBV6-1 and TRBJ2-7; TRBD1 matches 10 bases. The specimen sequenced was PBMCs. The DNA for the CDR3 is TGTGCCAGCAGTGGACTCGTCGGGACAGGGGCAGGCGAGCAGTACTTC. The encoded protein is CASSGLVGTGAGEQYF.